The following is a T cell receptor (beta chain) sequence with its context. As yet, its antigen is unknown. Primers for the PCR totalled 60 Vbeta and 13 Jbeta. Some clones are missing from TCRdb's copy, which holds only in-frame ones; the method was immunoSEQ multiplex PCR. The sample records 110,000 or so clones, about 61% being singletons. The data are from a study of cytomegalovirus exposure and HLA in healthy donors. Overall study findings and caveats: Rare TCR sequences predominated, though certain public TCRs were found in many donors.

CDR3 length: 14 residues. Germline V CDR1 and CDR2: SGDLS, YYNGEE. Trimming at V came to 1 base and at J to 5 bases, leaving 4 bases not matched to a gene. The origin of this receptor is a man aged 18 to 29 in good health and CMV-seropositive. Material: PBMCs. The chain employs TRBV9 and TRBJ2-5; 8 positions match TRBD1. The CDR3 region has the DNA TGTGCCAGCAGCGTACAGGGGGCTTTGGAGACCCAGTACTTC. Its translation: CASSVQGALETQYF.